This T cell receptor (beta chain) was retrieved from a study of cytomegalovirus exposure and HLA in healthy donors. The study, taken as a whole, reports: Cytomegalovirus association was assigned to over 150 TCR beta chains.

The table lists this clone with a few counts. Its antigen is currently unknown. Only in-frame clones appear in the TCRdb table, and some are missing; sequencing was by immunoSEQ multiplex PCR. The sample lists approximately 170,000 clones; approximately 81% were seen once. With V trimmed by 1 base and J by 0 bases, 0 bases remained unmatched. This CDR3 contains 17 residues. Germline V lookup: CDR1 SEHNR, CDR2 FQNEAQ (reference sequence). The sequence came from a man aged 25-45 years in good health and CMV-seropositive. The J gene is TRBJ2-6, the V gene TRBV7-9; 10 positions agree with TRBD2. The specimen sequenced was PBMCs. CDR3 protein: CASSLGTSGSGANVLTF. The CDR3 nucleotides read TGTGCCAGCAGCTTAGGGACTAGCGGCTCTGGGGCCAACGTCCTGACTTTC.